These 14 T cell receptor beta chains originate from one sample sequenced in a study of shared clonotypes between healthy human individuals (dated by TCRdb to between 2020 and 2021). The library was produced with the immunoSEQ multiplex PCR assay. This immuneACCESS table, as held by TCRdb, lists in-frame sequences with V and J called but not all clones. Of the missing ones, under half trace to an unresolved V gene in checked studies; the others have no known cause. The sample profile shows about 1.5 million clones; roughly 98% of them were found once. The ten largest make up about 0.45% of the sample. Sequenced: naive CD4+ T cells sorted from blood. Explained via the paper, the cell subset or site label denotes: CD45RA+ positively selected. These receptors all stem from a man between 25 and 39 years old in good health.

The chain links TRBV28 to TRBJ2-7; D assignment may be TRBD1 or TRBD2 (5 bases each). This CDR3 region has 14 residues. Germline V gene data show CDR1 as MDHEN and CDR2 as SYDVKM. V was shortened by 5 bases and J by 1 base, with 12 bases between the two germline ends. CDR3: CASSRAGRSYEQYF. DNA of the CDR3: TGTGCCAGCAGTCGGGCAGGGAGATCCTACGAGCAGTACTTC.

The V and J genes are TRBV28 and TRBJ2-6, with a weak D call TRBD2 (6 bases). Per the germline V gene, CDR1 is MDHEN and CDR2 is SYDVKM. V shed 6 bases and J shed 0 bases, with 12 bases lying between them. The CDR3 spans 16 residues. The CDR3 loop reads CASSLGLYSGANVLTF. CDR3 sequence (DNA): TGTGCCAGCAGCCTGGGACTTTACTCTGGGGCCAACGTCCTGACTTTC. The full variable domain, completed using reference TRBV28 and TRBJ2-6, is DVKVTQSSRYLVKRTGEKVFLECVQDMDHENMFWYRQDPGLGLRLIYFSYDVKMKEKGDIPEGYSVSREKKERFSLILESASTNQTSMYLCASSLGLYSGANVLTFGAGSRLTVL.

This rearrangement joins TRBV18 to TRBJ1-1; D call uncertain. With 7 bases removed from V and 0 bases from J, the gap between germline ends came to 9 bases. There are 13 residues in the CDR3. Germline V gene sequence: CDR1 KGHSH, CDR2 LQKENI. CDR3 sequence reads: CASLGGMNTEAFF. The CDR3 coding sequence is TGTGCCAGCTTGGGAGGGATGAACACTGAAGCTTTCTTT.

The chain joins TRBV5-4 to TRBJ2-5; perhaps TRBD2 as D (6 bases). The V end was cut by 0 bases, the J end by 5 bases, with 17 bases between. CDR3 length equals 16 residues. CDR1 and CDR2 (germline): SGHNT, YYREEE (reference sequence). The CDR3 coding sequence is TGTGCCAGCAGCTTGGGGGGCATCGGAGGGCGGGAGACCCAGTACTTC. Residues: CASSLGGIGGRETQYF.

Of note for this clone: The sample holds other DNA sequences that translate to the same CDR3. The chain links TRBV9 to TRBJ2-3; D tentatively reads TRBD1 or TRBD2 (6 bases each). This CDR3 contains 15 residues. With 4 bases removed from V and 0 bases from J, the gap between germline ends came to 12 bases. In germline, CDR1 is SGDLS, CDR2 YYNGEE. The CDR3 DNA reads as TGTGCCAGCAGCCCCAGAGGGGGGAGCACAGATACGCAGTATTTT. This sequence encodes CASSPRGGSTDTQYF.

The V gene is TRBV7-6, the J gene TRBJ2-5, with 10 bases fitting TRBD1. There are 17 residues in the CDR3. Unmatched junction bases numbered 8, after V lost 0 bases and J lost 4 bases. Germline CDR1 is SGHVS and CDR2 is FNYEAQ. DNA of the CDR3: TGTGCCAGCAGCTTAGCGCGAAGGACAGGGGGGATAGAGACCCAGTACTTC. Protein: CASSLARRTGGIETQYF.

On this clone itself: One end of the junction fails to match germline, which may point to a read error. CDR3 amino acids: CASCLMVNTEAFF. The CDR3 DNA follows: TGTGCCAGCTGCTTAATGGTGAACACTGAAGCTTTCTTT. The rearrangement uses TRBV7-2 and TRBJ1-1; the D is unclear. CDR1 is SGHTA, CDR2 FQGNSA, per germline. The CDR3 sequence is 13 residues long.

V usage is TRBV2 and J usage is TRBJ2-7; D unclear. Germline V lookup: CDR1 SNHLY, CDR2 FYNNEI. With 4 bases removed from V and 7 bases from J, the gap between germline ends came to 8 bases. The CDR3 loop spans 11 amino acids. The CDR3 nucleotides read TGTGCCAGCAGTGGGGGAACAGAGCAGTACTTC. Protein product: CASSGGTEQYF. Looking up the rest from reference TRBV2 and TRBJ2-7 gives the full variable domain: EPEVTQTPSHQVTQMGQEVILRCVPISNHLYFYWYRQILGQKVEFLVSFYNNEISEKSEIFDDQFSVERPDGSNFTLKIRSTKLEDSAMYFCASSGGTEQYFGPGTRLTVT.

V usage is TRBV7-9 and J usage is TRBJ2-1, with TRBD2 identical over 9 bases. J lost 2 bases, V lost 5 bases, and 4 bases had no gene match. Germline CDR1 is SEHNR and CDR2 is FQNEAQ (reference sequence). This CDR3 has 15 residues. This chain's CDR3 is CASSTGTSTYNEQFF. CDR3 DNA sequence: TGTGCCAGCAGCACCGGGACTAGCACCTACAATGAGCAGTTCTTC.

The chain combines TRBV2 with TRBJ2-2; D remains unclear. Trimming shortened V by 4 bases and J by 2 bases, and 17 bases separated the two germline ends. The V gene's germline CDR1 is SNHLY and CDR2 FYNNEI. The CDR3 has 17 amino acids. CDR3 protein: CASSVLPPRLNTGELFF. CDR3 nucleotides: TGTGCCAGCAGTGTTCTCCCCCCCAGACTTAACACCGGGGAGCTGTTTTTT.

The CDR3 bases are TGTGCCAGCAATCAGCGGGACATAAACAATGAGCAGTTCTTC. Its protein product is CASNQRDINNEQFF. The V and J genes are TRBV2 and TRBJ2-1; possibly TRBD2 for D (7 bases). Trimming removed 7 bases from V and 5 bases from J, with 15 bases in between. CDR1 is SNHLY, CDR2 FYNNEI, per germline. This CDR3 region has 14 residues.

This clone was detected only once. The chain recombines TRBV7-3 with TRBJ2-5, with TRBD1 identical over 7 bases. CDR3 length: 17 amino acids. Germline CDR1 SGHTA, CDR2 FQGTGA. Germline trimming cut 1 base from V and 3 bases from J; bases unmatched to any gene: 11. The CDR3 bases are TGTGCCAGCAGCTTAATGCGCGGCCGGGACAGAAAAGAGACCCAGTACTTC. Its translation is CASSLMRGRDRKETQYF.

The J gene is TRBJ2-5, the V gene TRBV9; 8 bases are a match to TRBD2. CDR1 and CDR2 from the germline V gene are SGDLS and YYNGEE. V lost 0 bases to trimming and J lost 2 bases; unmatched junction nucleotides: 6. The CDR3 runs to 16 residues. CDR3: CASSVGVAGRQETQYF. The CDR3, as DNA: TGTGCCAGCAGCGTAGGGGTAGCGGGACGACAAGAGACCCAGTACTTC.

Only one count was recorded for this clone. The V and J genes are TRBV10-1 and TRBJ2-2, with D hard to call. The V gene lost 5 bases and the J gene lost 3 bases, with 10 bases spanning the gap. The CDR3 sequence is 14 residues long. Germline-derived CDR1 and CDR2 are WNHNN and SYGVQD (reference sequence). The CDR3 nucleotides are TGCGCCAGCAGTCCAGATGGATACACCGGGGAGCTGTTTTTT. Translated, it gives CASSPDGYTGELFF.